This T cell receptor (beta chain) was captured in a study of blood T cell repertoires in COVID-19. Study details: The United States, Italy and Spain supplied acute and convalescent COVID-19 samples. PBMCs, B-cell-depleted T cells, or T cells provided the cDNA or gDNA that made up the material.

Seattle enrolled patients during active infection and tracked them longitudinally. Original processing methods: How many nucleated cells were present was estimated from reference gene primer amplification. Sequenced by immunoSEQ multiplex PCR; TCRdb stores in-frame clones only, minus some. D and trimming come from the DNA, and the V and J calls and clone size come from that table. The data show roughly 150,000 clones, with approximately 91% seen just once and almost 5% held by the top ten. V gave up 3 bases and J gave up 2 bases, with 5 bases separating them. Germline-derived CDR1 and CDR2 are LNHDA and SQIVND (reference sequence). The CDR3 loop spans 12 amino acids.

This receptor was obtained from a man aged 18-30 years with COVID-19, enrolled during active disease. V gene TRBV19 combines with J gene TRBJ2-7; unclear D gene. The specimen sequenced was peripheral blood. The CDR3 DNA reads TGTGCCAGTAGTATCTCTCCCTACGAGCAGTACTTC. It specifies CASSISPYEQYF.